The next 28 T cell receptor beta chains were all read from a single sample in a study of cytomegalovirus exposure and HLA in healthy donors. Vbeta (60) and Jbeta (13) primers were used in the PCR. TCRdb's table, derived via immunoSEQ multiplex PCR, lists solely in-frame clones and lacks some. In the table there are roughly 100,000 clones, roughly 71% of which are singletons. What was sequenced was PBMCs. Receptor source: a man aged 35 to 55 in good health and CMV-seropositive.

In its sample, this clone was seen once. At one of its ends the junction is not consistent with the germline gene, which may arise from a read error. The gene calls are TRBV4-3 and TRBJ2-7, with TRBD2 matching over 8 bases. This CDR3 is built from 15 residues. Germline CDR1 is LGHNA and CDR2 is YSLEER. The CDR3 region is CASSQGREGSYEQYF. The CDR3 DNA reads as TGCGCCAGCAGCCAAGGACGGGAGGGTTCCTATGAGCAGTACTTC.

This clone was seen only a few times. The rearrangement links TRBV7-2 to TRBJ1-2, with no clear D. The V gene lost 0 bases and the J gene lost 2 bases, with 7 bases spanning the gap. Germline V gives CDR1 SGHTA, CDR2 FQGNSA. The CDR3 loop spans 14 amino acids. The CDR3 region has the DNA TGTGCCAGCAGCTTAGCGCCGGGGAACTATGGCTACACCTTC. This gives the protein CASSLAPGNYGYTF.

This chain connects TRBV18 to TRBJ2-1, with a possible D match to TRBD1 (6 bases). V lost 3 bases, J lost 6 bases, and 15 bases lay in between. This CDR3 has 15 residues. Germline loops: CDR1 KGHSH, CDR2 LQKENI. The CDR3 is CASSPQGNTGNEQFF. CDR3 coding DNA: TGTGCCAGCTCACCCCAGGGGAATACGGGCAATGAGCAGTTCTTC. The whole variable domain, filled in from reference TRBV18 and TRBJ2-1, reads NAGVMQNPRHLVRRRGQEARLRCSPMKGHSHVYWYRQLPEEGLKFMVYLQKENIIDESGMPKERFSAEFPKEGPSILRIQQVVRGDSAAYFCASSPQGNTGNEQFFGPGTRLTVL.

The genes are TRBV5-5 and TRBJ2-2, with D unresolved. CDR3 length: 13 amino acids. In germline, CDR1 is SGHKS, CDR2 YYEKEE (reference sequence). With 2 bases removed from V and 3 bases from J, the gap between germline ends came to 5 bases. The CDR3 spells CASSFPDTGELFF. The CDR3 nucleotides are TGTGCCAGCAGCTTCCCGGACACCGGGGAGCTGTTTTTT.

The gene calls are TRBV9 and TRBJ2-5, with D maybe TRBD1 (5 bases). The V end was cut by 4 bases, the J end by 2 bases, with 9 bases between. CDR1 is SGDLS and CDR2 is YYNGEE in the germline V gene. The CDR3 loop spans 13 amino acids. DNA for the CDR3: TGTGCCAGCAGCCCCCGACAGCAAGAGACCCAGTACTTC. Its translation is CASSPRQQETQYF.

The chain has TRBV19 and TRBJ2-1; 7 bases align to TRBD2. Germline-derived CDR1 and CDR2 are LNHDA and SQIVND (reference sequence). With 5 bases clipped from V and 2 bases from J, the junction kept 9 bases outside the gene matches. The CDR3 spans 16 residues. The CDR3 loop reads CASSLGGFSTYNEQFF. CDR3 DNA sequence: TGTGCCAGTAGTCTCGGGGGGTTCTCGACCTACAATGAGCAGTTCTTC.

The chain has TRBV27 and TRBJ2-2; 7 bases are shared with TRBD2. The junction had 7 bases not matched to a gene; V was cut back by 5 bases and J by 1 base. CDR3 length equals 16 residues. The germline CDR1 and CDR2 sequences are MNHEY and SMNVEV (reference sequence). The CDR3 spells CASSPWEGWNTGELFF. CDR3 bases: TGTGCCAGCAGTCCCTGGGAGGGATGGAACACCGGGGAGCTGTTTTTT.

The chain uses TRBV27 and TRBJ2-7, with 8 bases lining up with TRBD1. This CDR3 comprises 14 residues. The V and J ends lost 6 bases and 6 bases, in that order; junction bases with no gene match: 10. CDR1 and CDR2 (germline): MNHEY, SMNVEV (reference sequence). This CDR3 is CASRGTGMVGEQYV. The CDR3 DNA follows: TGTGCCAGCAGAGGGACAGGAATGGTGGGCGAGCAGTACGTC.

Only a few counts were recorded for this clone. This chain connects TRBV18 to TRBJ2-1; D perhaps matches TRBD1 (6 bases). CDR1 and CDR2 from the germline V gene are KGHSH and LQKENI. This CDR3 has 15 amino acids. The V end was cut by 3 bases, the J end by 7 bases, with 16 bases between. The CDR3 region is CASSPPTGPRNEQFF. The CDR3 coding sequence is TGTGCCAGCTCACCTCCGACAGGTCCCCGGAATGAGCAGTTCTTC.

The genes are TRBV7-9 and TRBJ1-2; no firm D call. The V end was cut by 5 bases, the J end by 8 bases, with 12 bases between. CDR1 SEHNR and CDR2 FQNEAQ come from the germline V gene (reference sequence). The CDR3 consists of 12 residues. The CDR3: CASSPGSRGYTF. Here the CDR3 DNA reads TGTGCCAGCAGCCCCGGGAGCAGGGGCTACACCTTC.

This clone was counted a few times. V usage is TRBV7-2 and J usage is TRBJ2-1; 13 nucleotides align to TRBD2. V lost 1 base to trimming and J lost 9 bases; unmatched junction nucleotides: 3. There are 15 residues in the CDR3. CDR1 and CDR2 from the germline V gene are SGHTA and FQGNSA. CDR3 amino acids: CASSLGGLAGVEQFF. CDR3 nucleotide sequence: TGTGCCAGCAGCTTAGGAGGACTAGCGGGAGTTGAGCAGTTCTTC.

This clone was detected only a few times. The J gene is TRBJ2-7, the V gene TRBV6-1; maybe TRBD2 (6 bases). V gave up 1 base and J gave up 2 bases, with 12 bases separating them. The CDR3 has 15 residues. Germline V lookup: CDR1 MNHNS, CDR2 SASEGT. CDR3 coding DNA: TGTGCCAGCAGTGAAGGAGGAGCGGGCACCTACGAGCAGTACGTC. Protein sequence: CASSEGGAGTYEQYV.

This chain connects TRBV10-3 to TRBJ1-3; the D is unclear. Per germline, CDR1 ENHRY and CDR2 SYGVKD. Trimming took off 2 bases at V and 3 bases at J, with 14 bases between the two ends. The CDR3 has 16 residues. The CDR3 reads CAISEGNPTNGNTIYF. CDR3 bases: TGTGCCATCAGTGAGGGTAACCCAACAAATGGAAACACCATATATTTT.

The CDR3 DNA follows: TGTGCCAGCAGTTACTCTAAAGAGCTCACAGATACGCAGTATTTT. Translated: CASSYSKELTDTQYF. This chain connects TRBV6-5 to TRBJ2-3; D gene ambiguous. V lost 0 bases, J lost 2 bases, and 9 bases lay in between. The CDR3 is 15 residues long. The germline CDR1 and CDR2 sequences are MNHEY and SVGAGI.

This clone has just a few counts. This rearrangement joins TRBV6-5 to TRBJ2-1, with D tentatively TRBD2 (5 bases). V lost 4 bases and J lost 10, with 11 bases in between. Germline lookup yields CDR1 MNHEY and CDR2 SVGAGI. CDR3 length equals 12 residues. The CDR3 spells CASSSSLGEQFF. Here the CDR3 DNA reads TGTGCCAGCAGTTCTAGCCTTGGGGAGCAGTTCTTC.

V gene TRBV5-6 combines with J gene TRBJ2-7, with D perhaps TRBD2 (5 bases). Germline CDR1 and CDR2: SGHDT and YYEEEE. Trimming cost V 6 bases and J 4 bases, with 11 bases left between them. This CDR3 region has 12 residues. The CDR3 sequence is CASTRAGYEQYV. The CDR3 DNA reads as TGTGCCAGCACCCGGGCGGGTTACGAGCAGTACGTC.

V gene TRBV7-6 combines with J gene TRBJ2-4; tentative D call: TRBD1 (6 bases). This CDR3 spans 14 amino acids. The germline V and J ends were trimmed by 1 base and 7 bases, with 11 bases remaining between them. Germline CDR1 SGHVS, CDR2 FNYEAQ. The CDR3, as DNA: TGTGCCAGCAGCTTAGAAGTGGGGGCGAACATTCAGTACTTC. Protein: CASSLEVGANIQYF.

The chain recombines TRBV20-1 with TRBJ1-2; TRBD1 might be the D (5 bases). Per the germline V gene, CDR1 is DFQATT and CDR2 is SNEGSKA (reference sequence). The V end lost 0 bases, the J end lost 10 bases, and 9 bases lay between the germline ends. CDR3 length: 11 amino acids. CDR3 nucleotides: TGCAGTGCTAGAGATCAAGGGGACTACACCTTC. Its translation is CSARDQGDYTF.

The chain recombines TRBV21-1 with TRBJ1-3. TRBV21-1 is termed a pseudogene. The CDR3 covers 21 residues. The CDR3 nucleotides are TGTGCCAGCAGCAAAGTTGGTAACCGGGGTGACTTCAATGGGTTTGGAAACACCATATATTTT. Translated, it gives CASSKVGNRGDFNGFGNTIYF.

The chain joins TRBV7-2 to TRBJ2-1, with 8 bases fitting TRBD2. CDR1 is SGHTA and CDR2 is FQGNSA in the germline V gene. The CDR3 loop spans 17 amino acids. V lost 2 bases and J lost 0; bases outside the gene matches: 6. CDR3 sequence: CASSLRVAGSSYNEQFF. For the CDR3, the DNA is TGTGCCAGCAGCTTAAGGGTAGCGGGGAGCTCCTACAATGAGCAGTTCTTC.

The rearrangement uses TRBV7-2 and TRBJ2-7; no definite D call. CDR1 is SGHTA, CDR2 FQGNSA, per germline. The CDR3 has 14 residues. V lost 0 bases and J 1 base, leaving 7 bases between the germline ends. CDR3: CASSLAPGSYEQYF. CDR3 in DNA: TGTGCCAGCAGCTTAGCCCCGGGTTCCTACGAGCAGTACTTC.

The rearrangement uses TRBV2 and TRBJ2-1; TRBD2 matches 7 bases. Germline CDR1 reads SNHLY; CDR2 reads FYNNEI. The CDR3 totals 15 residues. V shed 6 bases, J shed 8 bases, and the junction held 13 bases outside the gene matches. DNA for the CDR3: TGTGCCAGCAGGCTTACTAGCGAAGAGGCGGATGAGCAGTTCTTC. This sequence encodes CASRLTSEEADEQFF.

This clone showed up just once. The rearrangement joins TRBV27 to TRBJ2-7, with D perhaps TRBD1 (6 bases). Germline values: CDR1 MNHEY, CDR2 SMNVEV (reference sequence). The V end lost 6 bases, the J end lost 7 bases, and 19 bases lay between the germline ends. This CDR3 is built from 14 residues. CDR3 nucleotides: TGTGCCAGCAGCCCGGGACACCCTCGGTGGGAGCAGTACTTC. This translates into CASSPGHPRWEQYF.

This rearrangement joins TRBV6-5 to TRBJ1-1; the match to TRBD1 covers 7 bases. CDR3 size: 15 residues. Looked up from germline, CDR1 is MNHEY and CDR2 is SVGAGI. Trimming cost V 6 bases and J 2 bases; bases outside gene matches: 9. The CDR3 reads CASSRQGGRNTEAFF. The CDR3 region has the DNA TGTGCCAGCAGCCGACAGGGCGGTCGTAACACTGAAGCTTTCTTT.

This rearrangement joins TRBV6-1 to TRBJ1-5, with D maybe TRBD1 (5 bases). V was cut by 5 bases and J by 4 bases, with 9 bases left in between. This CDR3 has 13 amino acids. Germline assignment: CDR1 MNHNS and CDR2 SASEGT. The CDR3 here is CASSYGGNQPQHF. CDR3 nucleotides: TGTGCCAGCAGTTATGGGGGGAATCAGCCCCAGCATTTT.

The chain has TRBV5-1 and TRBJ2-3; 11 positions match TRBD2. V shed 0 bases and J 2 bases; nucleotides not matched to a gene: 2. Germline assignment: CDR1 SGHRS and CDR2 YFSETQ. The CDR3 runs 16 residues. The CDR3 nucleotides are TGCGCCAGCAGCTTGGGACTAGCGGGATCCACAGATACGCAGTATTTT. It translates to CASSLGLAGSTDTQYF.

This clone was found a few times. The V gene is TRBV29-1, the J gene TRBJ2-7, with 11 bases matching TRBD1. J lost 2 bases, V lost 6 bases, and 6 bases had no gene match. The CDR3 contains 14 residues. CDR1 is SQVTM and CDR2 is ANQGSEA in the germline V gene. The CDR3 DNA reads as TGCAGCGTCCCTGGGGGACAGGGGGCCTACGAGCAGTACTTC. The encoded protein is CSVPGGQGAYEQYF.

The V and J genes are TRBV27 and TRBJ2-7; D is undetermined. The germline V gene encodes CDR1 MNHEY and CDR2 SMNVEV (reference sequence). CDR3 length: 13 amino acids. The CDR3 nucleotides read TGTACCTCCTCTAGGAAAGTCGACTACGAGCAGTACTTC. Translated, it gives CTSSRKVDYEQYF.